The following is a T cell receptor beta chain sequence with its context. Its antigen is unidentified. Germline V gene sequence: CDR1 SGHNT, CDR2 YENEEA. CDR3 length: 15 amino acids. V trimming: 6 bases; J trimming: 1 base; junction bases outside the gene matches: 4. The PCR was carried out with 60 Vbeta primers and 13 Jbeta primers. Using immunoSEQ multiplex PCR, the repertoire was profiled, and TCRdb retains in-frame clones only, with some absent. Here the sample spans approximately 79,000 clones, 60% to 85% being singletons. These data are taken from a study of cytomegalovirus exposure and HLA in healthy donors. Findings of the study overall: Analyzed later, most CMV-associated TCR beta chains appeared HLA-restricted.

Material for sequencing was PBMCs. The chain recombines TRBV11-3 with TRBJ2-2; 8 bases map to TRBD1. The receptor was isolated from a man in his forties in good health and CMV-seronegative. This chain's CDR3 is CASSPGTGNTGELFF. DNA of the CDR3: TGTGCCAGCAGTCCCGGGACAGGGAACACCGGGGAGCTGTTTTTT.